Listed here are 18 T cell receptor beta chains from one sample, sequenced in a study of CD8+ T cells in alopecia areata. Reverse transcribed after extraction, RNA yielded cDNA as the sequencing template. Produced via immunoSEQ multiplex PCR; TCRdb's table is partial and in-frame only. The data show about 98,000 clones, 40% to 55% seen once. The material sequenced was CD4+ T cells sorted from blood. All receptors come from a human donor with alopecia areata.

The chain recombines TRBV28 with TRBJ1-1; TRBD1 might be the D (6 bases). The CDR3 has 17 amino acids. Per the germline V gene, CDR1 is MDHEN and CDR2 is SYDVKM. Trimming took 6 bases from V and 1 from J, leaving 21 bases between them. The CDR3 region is CASRVPLLGHPNTEAFF. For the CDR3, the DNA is TGTGCCAGCAGAGTACCCCTCCTGGGACACCCGAACACTGAAGCTTTCTTT.

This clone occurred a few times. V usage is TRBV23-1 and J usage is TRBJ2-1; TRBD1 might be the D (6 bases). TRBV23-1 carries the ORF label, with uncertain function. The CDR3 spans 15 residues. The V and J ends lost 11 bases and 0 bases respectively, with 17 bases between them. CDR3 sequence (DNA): TGCGCCGGAATACGGGACATGGGCTCCTACAATGAGCAGTTCTTC. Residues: CAGIRDMGSYNEQFF.

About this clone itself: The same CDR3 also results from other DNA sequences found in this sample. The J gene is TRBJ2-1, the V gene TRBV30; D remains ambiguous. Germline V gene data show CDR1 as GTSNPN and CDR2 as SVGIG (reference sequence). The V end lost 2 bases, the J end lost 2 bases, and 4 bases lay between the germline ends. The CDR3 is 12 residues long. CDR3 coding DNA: TGTGCCTGGAGTTGGGCCTACAATGAGCAGTTCTTC. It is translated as CAWSWAYNEQFF.

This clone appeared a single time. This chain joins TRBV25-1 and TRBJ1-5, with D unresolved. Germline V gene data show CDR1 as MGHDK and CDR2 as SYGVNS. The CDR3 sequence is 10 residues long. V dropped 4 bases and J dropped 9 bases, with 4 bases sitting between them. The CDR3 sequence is CASSGWPQHF. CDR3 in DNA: TGTGCCAGCAGTGGATGGCCCCAGCATTTT.

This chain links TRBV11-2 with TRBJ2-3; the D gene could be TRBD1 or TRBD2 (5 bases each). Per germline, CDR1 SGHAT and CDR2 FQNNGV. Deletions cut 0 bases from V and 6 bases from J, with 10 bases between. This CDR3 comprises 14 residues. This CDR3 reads CASSLDPGADTQYF. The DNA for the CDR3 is TGTGCCAGCAGCTTAGATCCCGGGGCGGATACGCAGTATTTT.

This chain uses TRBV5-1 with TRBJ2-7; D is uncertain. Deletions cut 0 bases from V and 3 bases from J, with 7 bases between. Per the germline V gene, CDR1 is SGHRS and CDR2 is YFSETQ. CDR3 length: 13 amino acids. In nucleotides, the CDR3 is TGCGCCAGCAGCTTGGAGGCAGGCTACGAGCAGTACTTC. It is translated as CASSLEAGYEQYF.

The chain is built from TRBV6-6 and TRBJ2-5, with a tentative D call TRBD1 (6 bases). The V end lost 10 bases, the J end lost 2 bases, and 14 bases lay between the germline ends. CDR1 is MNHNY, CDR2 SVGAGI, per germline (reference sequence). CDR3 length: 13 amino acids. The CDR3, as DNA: TGTGCCATTAGGGGGAGCAGTCAAGAGACCCAGTACTTC. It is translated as CAIRGSSQETQYF.

The CDR3: CASSSAGIPFTDTQYF. In DNA form, the CDR3 reads TGTGCCAGCAGTTCCGCCGGGATCCCCTTTACAGATACGCAGTATTTT. The V call is TRBV28, the J call TRBJ2-3; D might be TRBD2 (5 bases). This CDR3 contains 16 residues. Germline V gene sequence: CDR1 MDHEN, CDR2 SYDVKM. Trimming took off 4 bases at V and 3 bases at J, with 17 bases between the two ends.

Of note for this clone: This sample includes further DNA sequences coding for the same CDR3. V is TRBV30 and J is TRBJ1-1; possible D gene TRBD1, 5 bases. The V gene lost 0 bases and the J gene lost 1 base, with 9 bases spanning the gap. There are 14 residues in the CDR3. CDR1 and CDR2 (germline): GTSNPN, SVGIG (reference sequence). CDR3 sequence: CAWSVLDRNTEAFF. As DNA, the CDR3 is TGTGCCTGGAGTGTACTCGACAGGAACACTGAAGCTTTCTTT. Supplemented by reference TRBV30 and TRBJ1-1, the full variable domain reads SQTIHQWPATLVQPVGSPLSLECTVEGTSNPNLYWYRQAAGRGLQLLFYSVGIGQISSEVPQNLSASRPQDRQFILSSKKLLLSDSGFYLCAWSVLDRNTEAFFGQGTRLTVV.

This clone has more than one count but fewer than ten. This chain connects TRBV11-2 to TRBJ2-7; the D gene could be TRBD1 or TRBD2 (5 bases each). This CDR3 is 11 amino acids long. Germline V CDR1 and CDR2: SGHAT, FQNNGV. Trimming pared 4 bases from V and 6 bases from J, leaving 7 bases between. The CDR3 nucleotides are TGTGCCAGCAGCTATGGGGGCGAGCAGTACTTC. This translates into CASSYGGEQYF.

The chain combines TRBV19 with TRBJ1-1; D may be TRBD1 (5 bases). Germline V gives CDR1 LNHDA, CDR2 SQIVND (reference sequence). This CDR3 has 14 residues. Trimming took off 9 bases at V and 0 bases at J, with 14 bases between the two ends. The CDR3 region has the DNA TGTGCCAGCCGTCCGGGACGGATGAACACTGAAGCTTTCTTT. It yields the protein CASRPGRMNTEAFF. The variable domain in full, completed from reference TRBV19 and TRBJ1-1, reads DGGITQSPKYLFRKEGQNVTLSCEQNLNHDAMYWYRQDPGQGLRLIYYSQIVNDFQKGDIAEGYSVSREKKESFPLTVTSAQKNPTAFYLCASRPGRMNTEAFFGQGTRLTVV.

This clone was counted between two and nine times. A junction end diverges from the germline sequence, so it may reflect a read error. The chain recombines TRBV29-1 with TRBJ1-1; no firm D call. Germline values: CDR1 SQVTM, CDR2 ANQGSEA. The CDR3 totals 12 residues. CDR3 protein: CSVEDGNTEAFF. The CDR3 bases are TGCAGCGTCGAAGACGGGAACACTGAAGCTTTCTTT.

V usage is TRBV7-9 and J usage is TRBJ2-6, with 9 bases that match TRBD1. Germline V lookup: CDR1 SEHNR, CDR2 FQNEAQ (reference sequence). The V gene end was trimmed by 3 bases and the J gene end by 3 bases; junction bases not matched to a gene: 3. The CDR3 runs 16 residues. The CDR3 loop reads CASSLDRGVGANVLTF. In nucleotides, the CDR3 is TGTGCCAGCAGCTTGGACAGGGGAGTTGGGGCCAACGTCCTGACTTTC.

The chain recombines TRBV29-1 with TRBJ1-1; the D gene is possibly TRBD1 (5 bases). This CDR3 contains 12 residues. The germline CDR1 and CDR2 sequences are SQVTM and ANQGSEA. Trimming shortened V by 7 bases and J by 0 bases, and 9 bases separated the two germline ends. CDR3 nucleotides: TGCAGCGCCGGGGGGGTGAACACTGAAGCTTTCTTT. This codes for CSAGGVNTEAFF.

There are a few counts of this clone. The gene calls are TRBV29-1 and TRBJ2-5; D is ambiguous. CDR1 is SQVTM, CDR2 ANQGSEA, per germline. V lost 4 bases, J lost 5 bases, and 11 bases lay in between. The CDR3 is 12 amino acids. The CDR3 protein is CSVVVSSETQYF. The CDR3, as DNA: TGCAGCGTTGTGGTATCGAGCGAGACCCAGTACTTC.

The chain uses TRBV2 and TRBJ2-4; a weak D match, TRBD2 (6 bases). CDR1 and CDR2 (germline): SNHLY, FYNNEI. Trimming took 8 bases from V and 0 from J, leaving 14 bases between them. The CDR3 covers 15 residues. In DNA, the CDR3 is TGTGCCAGCGAGGCGGCGGGGTTAGCCAAAAACATTCAGTACTTC. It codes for CASEAAGLAKNIQYF.

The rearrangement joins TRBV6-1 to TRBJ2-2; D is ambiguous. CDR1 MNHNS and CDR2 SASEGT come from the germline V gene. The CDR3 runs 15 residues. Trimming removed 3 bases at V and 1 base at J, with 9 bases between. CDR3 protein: CASSEGNMNTGELFF. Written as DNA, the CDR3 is TGTGCCAGCAGTGAGGGAAATATGAACACCGGGGAGCTGTTTTTT.

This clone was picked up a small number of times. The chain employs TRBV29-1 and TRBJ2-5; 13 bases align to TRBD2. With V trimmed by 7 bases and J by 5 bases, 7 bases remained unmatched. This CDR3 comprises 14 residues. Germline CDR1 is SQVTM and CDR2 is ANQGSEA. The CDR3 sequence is CSAGTSGVRETQYF. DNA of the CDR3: TGCAGCGCAGGGACTAGCGGGGTGAGGGAGACCCAGTACTTC.